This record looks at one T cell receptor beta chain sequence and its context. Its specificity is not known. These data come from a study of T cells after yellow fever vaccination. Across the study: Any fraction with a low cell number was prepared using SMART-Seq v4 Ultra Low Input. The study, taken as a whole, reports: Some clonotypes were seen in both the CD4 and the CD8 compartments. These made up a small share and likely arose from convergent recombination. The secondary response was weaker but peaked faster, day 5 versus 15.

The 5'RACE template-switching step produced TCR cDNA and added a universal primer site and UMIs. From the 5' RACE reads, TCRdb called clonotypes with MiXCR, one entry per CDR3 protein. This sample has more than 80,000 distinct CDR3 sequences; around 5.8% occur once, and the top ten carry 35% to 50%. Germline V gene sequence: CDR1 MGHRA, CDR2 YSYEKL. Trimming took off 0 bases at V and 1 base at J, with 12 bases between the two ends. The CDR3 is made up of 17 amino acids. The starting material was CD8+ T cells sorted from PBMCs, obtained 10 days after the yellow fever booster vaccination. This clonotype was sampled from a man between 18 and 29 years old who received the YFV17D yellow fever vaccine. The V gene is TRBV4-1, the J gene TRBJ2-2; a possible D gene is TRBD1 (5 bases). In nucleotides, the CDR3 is TGCGCCAGCAGCCAAGATTCTAACACAGGGAACACCGGGGAGCTGTTTTTT. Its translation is CASSQDSNTGNTGELFF.